This T cell receptor (beta chain) appears in the sequencing data of a study of OX40 agonist ivuxolimab in advanced cancers. Here immunoSEQ multiplex PCR was the method, and the copy in TCRdb shows in-frame clones only, minus some. The sample includes 50,000 to 85,000 clones, roughly four fifths of them seen just once. This CDR3 is 15 amino acids long. V was clipped by 5 bases and J by 1 base; unmatched bases: 4. Per germline, CDR1 MNHEY and CDR2 SMNVEV (reference sequence). This chain connects TRBV27 to TRBJ2-7; 11 nucleotides align to TRBD2. The receptor comes from an adult with an advanced solid tumor such as melanoma, head and neck, liver or kidney cancer. The sample in question was CD4+ or CD8+ T cells sorted from blood, obtained in a trial of the OX40 agonist ivuxolimab. CDR3 residues: CASSALAGVSYEQYF. The CDR3, as DNA: TGTGCCAGCAGTGCACTAGCGGGAGTGTCCTACGAGCAGTACTTC.